These 13 T cell receptor beta chains were all obtained from the same sample, sequenced in a study of human T cells and chemical hapten exposure listed by TCRdb under 2021. Interpreted using the paper, the time point label stands for: pre-sensitization, week 0. This sample's treatment or condition label indicates: therapeutic diphenylcyclopropenone sensitization with weekly scalp DPC. The library was produced with RACE. Instrument on record: NextSeq 500. TCRdb trimmed the raw reads at Q25, called clones with MiXCR and kept productive beta chains. Rows with a matching CDR3 protein are joined into one entry that keeps the most common DNA and genes. For this sample the table gives about 46,000 distinct CDR3 sequences, of which about 9.4% were detected only once. 13% to 15% of the sample comes from the top ten. Here the sequenced sample was whole blood, taken in connection with sensitization to the hapten diphenylcyclopropenone (DPC). The origin of the receptors is a woman aged 35 to 49 with alopecia areata. Some clones in this sample may be carry-over from other donors' samples.

Many counts were recorded for this clonotype. The chain uses TRBV6-2 or TRBV6-3 and TRBJ2-5; tentatively, D is TRBD1 (5 bases). CDR3 size: 13 residues. Germline CDR1 reads MNHEY; CDR2 reads SVGEGT. Between the trimmed V and J ends, which lost 5 bases and 2 bases, there was a span of 9 bases. The CDR3 sequence: CASSPTEQETQYF. CDR3 in DNA: TGTGCCAGCAGTCCGACAGAGCAAGAGACCCAGTACTTC.

The sample holds many counts of this clonotype. The J gene is TRBJ2-7, the V gene TRBV6-7; 8 nucleotides line up with TRBD1. TRBV6-7 is recorded as an ORF, its role being uncertain. V lost 0 bases, J lost 3 bases, and 16 bases stayed unmatched. This CDR3 is built from 19 residues. The CDR3 reads CASSYSATTPGTGNYEQYF. DNA of the CDR3: TGTGCCAGCAGTTACTCGGCAACCACCCCCGGGACAGGTAACTACGAGCAGTACTTC.

Ten or more counts support this clonotype. The V gene is TRBV5-1, the J gene TRBJ2-7; the match to TRBD1 covers 8 bases. Germline V gene sequence: CDR1 SGHRS, CDR2 YFSETQ. V lost 4 bases, J lost 3 bases, and 3 bases stayed unmatched. The CDR3 is 13 residues long. Here the CDR3 DNA reads TGCGCCAGCAGCCGGGGGACAGGCTACGAGCAGTACTTC. Residues: CASSRGTGYEQYF.

The rearrangement joins TRBV14 to TRBJ2-5, with 7 bases aligning to TRBD1. J lost 9 bases, V lost 5 bases, and 12 bases had no gene match. The CDR3 is 14 amino acids. Germline V lookup: CDR1 SGHDN, CDR2 FVKESK. As DNA, the CDR3 is TGTGCCAGCAGCGTTGGGGACAGTAAGAGACCCCAGTACTTC. Residues: CASSVGDSKRPQYF.

This clonotype was observed many times. The chain combines TRBV19 with TRBJ1-5; D ambiguous. V shed 4 bases and J shed 3 bases, with 16 bases lying between them. Germline V gives CDR1 LNHDA, CDR2 SQIVND (reference sequence). There are 16 residues in the CDR3. DNA for the CDR3: TGTGCCAGTAGTAATTTGGGAGGGAACCACAATCAGCCCCAGCATTTT. Amino acids: CASSNLGGNHNQPQHF.

As for this clonotype: Since a much larger clone is just one base distant, this may be a read error. This sequence joins TRBV9 and TRBJ2-5, with D possibly matching TRBD2 (5 bases). Germline CDR1 SGDLS, CDR2 YYNGEE. Trimming removed 5 bases at V and 7 bases at J, with 24 bases between. This CDR3 is built from 16 residues. The CDR3 nucleotides read TGTGCCAGCAGTCCCCCCGGTGGGAGTGACGGAGGGACCCAGTACTTC. Its protein product is CASSPPGGSDGGTQYF.

The chain joins TRBV20-1 to TRBJ1-5; D ambiguous. CDR3 length: 17 residues. Deletions cut 0 bases from V and 3 bases from J, with 18 bases between. Germline CDR1 reads DFQATT; CDR2 reads SNEGSKA (reference sequence). The CDR3 sequence: CSARDGRSSVINQPQHF. The CDR3, as DNA: TGCAGTGCTAGAGATGGCCGCTCCTCGGTAATCAATCAGCCCCAGCATTTT.

The chain uses TRBV6-5 and TRBJ2-7, with 7 positions matching TRBD1. The V and J ends lost 7 bases and 5 bases, in that order; junction bases with no gene match: 5. The CDR3 consists of 12 residues. Germline V gene lookup returns CDR1 MNHEY and CDR2 SVGAGI. Here the CDR3 DNA reads TGTGCCAGCACCCAGACAGGGAACGAGCAGTACTTC. This codes for CASTQTGNEQYF.

This clonotype was counted ten times or more. V usage is TRBV7-9 and J usage is TRBJ1-2; TRBD1 might be the D (5 bases). V lost 1 base and J 6 bases, leaving 12 bases between the germline ends. The germline gives CDR1 SEHNR, CDR2 FQNEAQ (reference sequence). This CDR3 region has 14 residues. DNA for the CDR3: TGTGCCAGCAGCTTAGGGAGTGGCAGGGATGGCTACACCTTC. Residues: CASSLGSGRDGYTF.

There are many counts of this clonotype. The V call is TRBV4-3, the J call TRBJ2-1; the D call may be TRBD1 or TRBD2 (5 bases each). Germline V CDR1 and CDR2: LGHNA, YSLEER. This CDR3 has 16 amino acids. V lost 4 bases and J lost 4, with 17 bases in between. CDR3 amino acids: CASSRRTGHQYNEQFF. CDR3 nucleotide sequence: TGCGCCAGCAGCCGGAGGACTGGACACCAGTACAATGAGCAGTTCTTC.

With respect to this clonotype: One junction end disagrees with the germline gene, perhaps due to a read error. The V call is TRBV6-2 or TRBV6-3, the J call TRBJ1-2; D is undetermined. Germline-derived CDR1 and CDR2 are MNHEY and SVGEGT. The CDR3 has 10 amino acids. The CDR3 region is CASSYMTLHF. DNA for the CDR3: TGTGCCAGCAGTTACATGACCCTCCACTTC.

Turning to this clonotype: It is likely a read error, because the conserved phenylalanine at the end of the CDR3 is missing. The DNA is omitted, as the CDR3 cannot be located on it reliably, and the CDR3 follows TCRdb's listing. The chain is built from TRBV21-1 and TRBJ2-3; the tabulated D call, TRBD1, remains unverified against the DNA. TRBV21-1 is annotated as a pseudogene. The CDR3 is 12 residues long, counting both termini. The CDR3 spells CASRQVPDTQYL.

This clonotype was recorded many times. The V call is TRBV29-1, the J call TRBJ2-3; no definite D call. The germline gives CDR1 SQVTM, CDR2 ANQGSEA. The V and J ends lost 3 bases and 4 bases respectively, with 14 bases between them. This CDR3 has 14 amino acids. Here the CDR3 reads CSVETDLRADTQYF. The CDR3 DNA follows: TGCAGCGTTGAGACGGACCTTCGGGCAGATACGCAGTATTTT.